The rows below give T cell receptor beta chains drawn from one sample of a study of shared clonotypes between healthy human individuals. Sequenced by immunoSEQ multiplex PCR; TCRdb stores in-frame clones only, minus some. The data show roughly 1.5 million clones, 95% to 99% seen once. The sequencing input was naive CD4+ T cells sorted from blood. These receptors all stem from a man aged 25 to 40 in good health. The CDR3 runs from the conserved cysteine through the conserved F or W. D genes are given only for firm matches. Size is omitted from some rows. Given values are once, few, many or a class for expanded clones.

. . TRBJ2-1 TRBV5-5 CASSLVELLYNEQFF TGTGCCAGCAGCTTGGTCGAGCTATTATACAATGAGCAGTTCTTC
once TRBD2 TRBJ2-7 TRBV11-3 CASSLISGRAAYEQYF TGTGCCAGCAGCTTGATCAGCGGGAGGGCCGCCTACGAGCAGTACTTC
once . TRBJ1-2 TRBV6-1 CASIHLTGTQGGYTF TGTGCCAGCATTCACCTCACCGGGACTCAAGGTGGCTACACCTTC
. . TRBJ2-1 TRBV28 CASSFVNEQFF TGTGCCAGCAGTTTTGTGAATGAGCAGTTCTTC
. TRBD1 TRBJ1-1 TRBV9 CASSVEGGQGAEAFF TGTGCCAGCAGCGTAGAGGGTGGACAGGGGGCTGAAGCTTTCTTT
. . TRBJ2-7 TRBV30 CAWSVIARSYEQYF TGTGCCTGGAGTGTAATAGCCCGATCCTACGAGCAGTACTTC
. . TRBJ2-7 TRBV5-4 CASSRDRSSYEQYF TGTGCCAGCAGCAGGGACCGTAGTTCCTACGAGCAGTACTTC
. . TRBJ2-1 TRBV7-2 CASSLAVGGGSYNEQFF TGTGCCAGCAGCTTAGCGGTCGGCGGAGGCTCCTACAATGAGCAGTTCTTC
. . TRBJ2-5 TRBV28 CASSPYGLKTQYF TGTGCCAGCAGCCCCTACGGATTAAAGACCCAGTACTTC
. . TRBJ2-1 TRBV19 CASSIGIYRYNEQFF TGTGCCAGTAGTATTGGGATTTACCGCTACAATGAGCAGTTCTTC
. . TRBJ2-6 TRBV19 CASDTRGANVLTF TGTGCCAGTGATACGCGCGGGGCCAACGTCCTGACTTTC
. . TRBJ1-1 TRBV11-2 CASSLAGPGNTEAFF TGTGCCAGCAGCTTAGCGGGGCCGGGGAACACTGAAGCTTTCTTT
few . TRBJ2-7 TRBV20-1 CSTAEQYF TGCAGCACTGCCGAGCAGTACTTC
once . TRBJ2-3 TRBV10-1 CAKKEGGTDTQYF TGCGCCAAGAAGGAGGGGGGCACAGATACGCAGTATTTT
. . TRBJ2-3 TRBV7-3 CASSPGGTDTQYF TGTGCCAGCAGCCCGGGGGGCACAGATACGCAGTATTTT
. . TRBJ2-1 TRBV14 CASSPRGGIPSYNEQFF TGTGCCAGCAGCCCCCGGGGCGGGATTCCCTCCTACAATGAGCAGTTCTTC
. . TRBJ2-3 TRBV30 CAWSLSDTQYF TGTGCCTGGAGTCTATCAGATACGCAGTATTTT
. . TRBJ2-5 TRBV6-5 CASSYSPGGEETQYF TGTGCCAGCAGTTACTCGCCCGGGGGAGAAGAGACCCAGTACTTC
. TRBD2 TRBJ2-6 TRBV7-6 CASSSGLAGTSGANVLTF TGTGCCAGCAGCTCCGGACTAGCGGGGACGTCTGGGGCCAACGTCCTGACTTTC
. . TRBJ1-5 TRBV28 CASSLGPRNQPQHF TGTGCCAGCAGTTTAGGCCCCCGAAATCAGCCCCAGCATTTT
. TRBD1 TRBJ1-2 TRBV4-3 CASSQVLGQGRYGYTF TGCGCCAGCAGCCAAGTATTAGGACAGGGCCGGTATGGCTACACCTTC
. . TRBJ2-3 TRBV6-8 CASSYKRLGTDTQYF TGTGCCAGCAGTTACAAGAGACTAGGCACAGATACGCAGTATTTT
. . TRBJ1-5 TRBV28 CASSAFQGPGRQPQHF TGTGCCAGCAGTGCCTTCCAGGGGCCAGGTCGTCAGCCCCAGCATTTT
once . TRBJ2-2 TRBV7-8 CASSPDDRNTGELFF TGTGCCAGCAGCCCTGACGACAGGAACACCGGGGAGCTGTTTTTT
. . TRBJ2-1 TRBV11-2 CASSQGVNEQFF TGTGCCAGCAGCCAAGGGGTCAATGAGCAGTTCTTC
. TRBD1 TRBJ2-7 TRBV7-8 CASSFTGGFYEQYF TGTGCCAGCAGCTTTACAGGGGGGTTCTACGAGCAGTACTTC
once . TRBJ1-1 TRBV2 CASSVEIGLNTEAFF TGTGCCAGCAGTGTCGAGATAGGGCTGAACACTGAAGCTTTCTTT
. . TRBJ1-5 TRBV28 CASSPQFQPQHF TGTGCCAGCAGTCCGCAATTTCAGCCCCAGCATTTT
. TRBD2 TRBJ2-1 TRBV29-1 CSGRTSGSGHEQFF TGCAGCGGTAGAACTAGCGGGAGCGGACATGAGCAGTTCTTC
. . TRBJ1-5 TRBV6-6 CASSYSSNQPQHF TGTGCCAGCAGTTACAGTAGCAATCAGCCCCAGCATTTT
. TRBD2 TRBJ2-6 TRBV7-2 CASSRFLGAGTSGANVLTF TGTGCCAGCAGCCGCTTCCTTGGAGCGGGGACGAGTGGGGCCAACGTCCTGACTTTC
once TRBD2 TRBJ2-3 TRBV18 CASSPGLGVTDTQYF TGTGCCAGCTCACCGGGACTAGGGGTCACAGATACGCAGTATTTT